The clone carrying this TCR beta chain occurred many times. The entry originates in a study of early T cells in non-severe SARS-CoV-2 infection. At the level of the study: Chains were not paired, and sequencing was done on bulk RNA from unsorted whole blood.

TCRdb reprocessed the 5' RACE reads via MiXCR and lists one record per CDR3 protein. The table records roughly 60,000 distinct CDR3 sequences, over 9.5% of them present only once. Trimming took 4 bases from V and 1 from J, leaving 13 bases between them. The germline V gene encodes CDR1 SGHTA and CDR2 FQGTGA. This CDR3 has 15 residues. What was sequenced was whole blood. The receptor's source is an adult who was a healthcare worker with PCR-confirmed SARS-CoV-2 infection or an uninfected control (not recorded which). The gene calls are TRBV7-3 and TRBJ2-5; D tentatively fits TRBD1 or TRBD2 (5 bases each). CDR3 nucleotide sequence: TGTGCCAGCAGCTCGGGACCGTACCCCCAAGAGACCCAGTACTTC. Protein sequence: CASSSGPYPQETQYF.